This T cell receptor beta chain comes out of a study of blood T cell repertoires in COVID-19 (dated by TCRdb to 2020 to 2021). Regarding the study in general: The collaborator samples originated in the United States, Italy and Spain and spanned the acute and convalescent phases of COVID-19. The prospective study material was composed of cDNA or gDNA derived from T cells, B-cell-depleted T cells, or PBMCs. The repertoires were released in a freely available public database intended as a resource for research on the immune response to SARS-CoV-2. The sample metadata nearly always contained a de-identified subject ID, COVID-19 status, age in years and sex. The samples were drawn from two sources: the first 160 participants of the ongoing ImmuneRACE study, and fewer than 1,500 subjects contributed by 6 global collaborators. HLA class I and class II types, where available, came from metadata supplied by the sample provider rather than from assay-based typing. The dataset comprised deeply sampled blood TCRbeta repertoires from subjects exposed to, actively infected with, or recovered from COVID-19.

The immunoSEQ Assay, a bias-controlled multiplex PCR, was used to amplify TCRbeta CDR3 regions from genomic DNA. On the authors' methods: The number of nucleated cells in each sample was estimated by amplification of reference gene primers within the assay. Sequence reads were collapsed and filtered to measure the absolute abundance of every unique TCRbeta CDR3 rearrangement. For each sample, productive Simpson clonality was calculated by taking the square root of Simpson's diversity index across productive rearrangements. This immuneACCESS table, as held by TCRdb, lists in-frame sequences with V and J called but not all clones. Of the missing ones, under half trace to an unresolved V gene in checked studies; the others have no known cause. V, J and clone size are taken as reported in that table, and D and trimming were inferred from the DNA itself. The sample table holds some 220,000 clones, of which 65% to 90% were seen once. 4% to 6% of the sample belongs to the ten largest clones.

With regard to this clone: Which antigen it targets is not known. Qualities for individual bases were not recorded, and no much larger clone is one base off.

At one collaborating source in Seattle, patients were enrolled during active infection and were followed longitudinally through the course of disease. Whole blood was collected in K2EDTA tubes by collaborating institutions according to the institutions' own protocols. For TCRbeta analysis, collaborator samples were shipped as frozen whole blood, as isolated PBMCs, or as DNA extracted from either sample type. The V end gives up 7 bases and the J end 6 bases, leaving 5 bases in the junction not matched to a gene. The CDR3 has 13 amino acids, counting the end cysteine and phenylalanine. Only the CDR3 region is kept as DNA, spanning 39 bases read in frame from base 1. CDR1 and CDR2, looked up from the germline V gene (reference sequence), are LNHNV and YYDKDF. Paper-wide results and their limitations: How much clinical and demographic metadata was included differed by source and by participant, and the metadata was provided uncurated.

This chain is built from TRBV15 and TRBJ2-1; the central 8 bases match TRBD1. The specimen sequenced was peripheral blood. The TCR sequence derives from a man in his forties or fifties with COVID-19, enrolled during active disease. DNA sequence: TGTGCCACCACCGGGACAGGAAGCAATGAGCAGTTCTTC. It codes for CATTGTGSNEQFF.